This TCR beta chain was recovered during a study of T cell responses to AZD1222 COVID-19 vaccine. Study-wide results and limits: Within unmutated variant regions lay the reported targets of nearly half of spike-specific TCRs. Only after the peak T cell response were repertoires sampled.

Generated by immunoSEQ multiplex PCR, the TCRdb table keeps only in-frame clones and is missing some. The sample contains roughly 100,000 clones, about 94% of which appear only once. In regard to this clone: Its antigen is not known.

Trimming stripped 10 bases from V and 6 bases from J, with 22 bases between. Germline CDR1 reads ENHRY; CDR2 reads SYGVKD. The CDR3 runs 15 residues. The sample in question was peripheral blood, obtained on day 0 of AZD1222 vaccination. The V and J genes are TRBV10-3 and TRBJ2-1, with D perhaps matching TRBD1 or TRBD2 (6 bases each). This sequence originates from an adult in good health. CDR3 residues: CATTNGGRLVNEQFF. The CDR3 DNA is TGTGCCACAACCAATGGGGGGCGGCTTGTCAATGAGCAGTTCTTC.